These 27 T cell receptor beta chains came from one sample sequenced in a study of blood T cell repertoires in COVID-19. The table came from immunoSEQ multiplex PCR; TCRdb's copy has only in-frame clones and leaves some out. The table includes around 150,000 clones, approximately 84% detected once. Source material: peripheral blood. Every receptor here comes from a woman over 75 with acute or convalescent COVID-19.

CDR3 sequence (DNA): TGCGCCAGCAGCTTGGCCAGGTCTAGCGGGAGCAGCTACAATGAGCAGTTCTTC. It yields the protein CASSLARSSGSSYNEQFF. The V call is TRBV5-1, the J call TRBJ2-1, with 10 bases fitting TRBD2. This CDR3 comprises 18 residues. The V gene end was trimmed by 0 bases and the J gene end by 3 bases; junction bases not matched to a gene: 9. From germline, CDR1 is SGHRS and CDR2 YFSETQ.

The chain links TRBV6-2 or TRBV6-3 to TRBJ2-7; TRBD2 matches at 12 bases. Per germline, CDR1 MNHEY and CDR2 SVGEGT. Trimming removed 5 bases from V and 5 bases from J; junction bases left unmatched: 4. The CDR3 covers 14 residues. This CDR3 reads CASSTTSGRNEQYF. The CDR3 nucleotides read TGTGCCAGCAGTACGACTAGCGGGAGAAACGAGCAGTACTTC.

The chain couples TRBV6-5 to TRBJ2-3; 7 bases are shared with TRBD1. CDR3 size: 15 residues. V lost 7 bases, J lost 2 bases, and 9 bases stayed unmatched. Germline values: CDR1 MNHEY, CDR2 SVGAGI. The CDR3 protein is CASTIGQANTDTQYF. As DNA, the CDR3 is TGTGCCAGCACCATCGGACAGGCGAACACAGATACGCAGTATTTT.

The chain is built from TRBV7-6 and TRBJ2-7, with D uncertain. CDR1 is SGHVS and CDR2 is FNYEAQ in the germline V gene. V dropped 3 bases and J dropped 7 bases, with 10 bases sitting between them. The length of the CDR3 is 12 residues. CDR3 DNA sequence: TGTGCCAGCAGCTTTCCGCCTAGGGAGCAGTACTTC. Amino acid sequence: CASSFPPREQYF.

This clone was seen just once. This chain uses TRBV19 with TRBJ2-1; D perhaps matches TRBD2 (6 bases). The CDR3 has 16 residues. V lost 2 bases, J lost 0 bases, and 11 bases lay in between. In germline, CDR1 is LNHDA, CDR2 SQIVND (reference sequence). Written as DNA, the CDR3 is TGTGCCAGTAGTATACAGGGACTTAGCTCCTACAATGAGCAGTTCTTC. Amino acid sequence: CASSIQGLSSYNEQFF.

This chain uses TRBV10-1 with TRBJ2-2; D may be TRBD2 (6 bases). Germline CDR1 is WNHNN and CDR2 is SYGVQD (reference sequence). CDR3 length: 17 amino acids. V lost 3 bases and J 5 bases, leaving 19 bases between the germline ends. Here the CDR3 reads CASSEIGTGEITGELFF. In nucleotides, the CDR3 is TGCGCCAGCAGTGAAATTGGAACGGGAGAGATTACCGGGGAGCTGTTTTTT.

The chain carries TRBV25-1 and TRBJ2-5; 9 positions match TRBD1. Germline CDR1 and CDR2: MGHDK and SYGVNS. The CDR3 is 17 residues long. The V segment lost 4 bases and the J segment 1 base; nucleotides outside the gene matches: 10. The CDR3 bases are TGTGCCAGCAGTGTCGGCGGGACAGGGAGTCGCCAAGAGACCCAGTACTTC. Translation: CASSVGGTGSRQETQYF.

CDR3 in amino acids: CASSSSGGIYEQYF. In nucleotides, the CDR3 is TGTGCCAGCAGCTCCTCAGGGGGTATCTACGAGCAGTACTTC. The chain couples TRBV7-6 to TRBJ2-7; 7 bases align to TRBD1. Trimming took 4 bases from V and 3 from J; bases not matched to a gene: 6. This CDR3 contains 14 residues. Germline CDR1 reads SGHVS; CDR2 reads FNYEAQ.

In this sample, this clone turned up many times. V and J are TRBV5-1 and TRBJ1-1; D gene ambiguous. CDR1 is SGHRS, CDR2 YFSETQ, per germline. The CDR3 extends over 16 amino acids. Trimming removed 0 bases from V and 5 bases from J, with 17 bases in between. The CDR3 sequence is CASSLVWRSLGTEAFF. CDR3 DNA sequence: TGCGCCAGCAGCTTGGTGTGGCGGTCACTCGGGACTGAAGCTTTCTTT.

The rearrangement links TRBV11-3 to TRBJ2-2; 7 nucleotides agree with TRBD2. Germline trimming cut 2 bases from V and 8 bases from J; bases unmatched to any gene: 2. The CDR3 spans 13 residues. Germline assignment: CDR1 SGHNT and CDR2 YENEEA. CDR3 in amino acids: CASSLLAEGELFF. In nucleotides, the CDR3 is TGTGCCAGCAGCTTACTAGCGGAGGGGGAGCTGTTTTTT.

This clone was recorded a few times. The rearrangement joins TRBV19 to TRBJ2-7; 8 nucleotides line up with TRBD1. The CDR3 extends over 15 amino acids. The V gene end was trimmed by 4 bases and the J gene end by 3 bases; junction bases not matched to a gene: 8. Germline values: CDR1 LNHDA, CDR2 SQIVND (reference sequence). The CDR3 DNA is TGTGCCAGTAGTACCCAGGGGACAGGCATCTACGAGCAGTACTTC. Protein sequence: CASSTQGTGIYEQYF. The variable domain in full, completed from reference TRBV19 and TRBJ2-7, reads DGGITQSPKYLFRKEGQNVTLSCEQNLNHDAMYWYRQDPGQGLRLIYYSQIVNDFQKGDIAEGYSVSREKKESFPLTVTSAQKNPTAFYLCASSTQGTGIYEQYFGPGTRLTVT.

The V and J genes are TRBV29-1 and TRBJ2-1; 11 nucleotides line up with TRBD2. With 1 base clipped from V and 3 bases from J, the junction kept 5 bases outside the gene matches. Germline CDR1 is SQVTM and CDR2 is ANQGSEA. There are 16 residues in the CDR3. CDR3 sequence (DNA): TGCAGCGTTGAAGGACTAGCGGGACGCCTCTACAATGAGCAGTTCTTC. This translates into CSVEGLAGRLYNEQFF.

DNA of the CDR3: TGTGCCAGCAGTAAATGGCAGAATGAGCAGTTCTTC. Encoded protein: CASSKWQNEQFF. The genes are TRBV6-5 and TRBJ2-1; the D is unclear. Germline-derived CDR1 and CDR2 are MNHEY and SVGAGI. This CDR3 has 12 amino acids. V gave up 5 bases and J gave up 7 bases, with 9 bases separating them.

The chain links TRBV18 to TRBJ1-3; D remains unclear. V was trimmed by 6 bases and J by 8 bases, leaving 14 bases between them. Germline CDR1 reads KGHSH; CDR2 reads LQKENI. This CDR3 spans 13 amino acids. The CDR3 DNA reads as TGTGCCAGCTCCACTTCCAGGAAGGACACCATATATTTT. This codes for CASSTSRKDTIYF.

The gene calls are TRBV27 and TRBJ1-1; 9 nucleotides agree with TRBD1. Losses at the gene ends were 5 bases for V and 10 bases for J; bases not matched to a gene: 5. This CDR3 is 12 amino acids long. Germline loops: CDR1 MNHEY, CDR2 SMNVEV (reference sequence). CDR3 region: CASSRDRVRAFF. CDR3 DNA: TGTGCCAGCAGTCGGGACAGGGTGAGAGCTTTCTTT.

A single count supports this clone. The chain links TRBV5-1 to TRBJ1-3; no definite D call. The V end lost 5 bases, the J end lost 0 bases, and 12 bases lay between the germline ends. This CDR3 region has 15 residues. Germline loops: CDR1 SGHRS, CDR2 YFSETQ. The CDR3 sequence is CASRTDGFSGNTIYF. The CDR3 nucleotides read TGCGCCAGCAGAACCGACGGGTTCTCTGGAAACACCATATATTTT.

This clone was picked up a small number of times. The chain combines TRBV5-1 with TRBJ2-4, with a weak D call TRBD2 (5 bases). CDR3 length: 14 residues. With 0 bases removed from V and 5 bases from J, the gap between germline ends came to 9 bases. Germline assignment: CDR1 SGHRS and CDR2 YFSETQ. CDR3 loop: CASSLEGSQNIQYF. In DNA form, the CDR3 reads TGCGCCAGCAGCTTGGAAGGGAGTCAAAACATTCAGTACTTC.

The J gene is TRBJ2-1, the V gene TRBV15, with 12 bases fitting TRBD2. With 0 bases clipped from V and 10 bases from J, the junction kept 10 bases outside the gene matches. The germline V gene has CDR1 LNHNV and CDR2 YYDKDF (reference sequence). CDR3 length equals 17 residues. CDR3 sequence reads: CATSRETRLAGAEEQFF. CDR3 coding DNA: TGTGCCACCAGCAGAGAGACCCGACTAGCGGGAGCGGAGGAGCAGTTCTTC.

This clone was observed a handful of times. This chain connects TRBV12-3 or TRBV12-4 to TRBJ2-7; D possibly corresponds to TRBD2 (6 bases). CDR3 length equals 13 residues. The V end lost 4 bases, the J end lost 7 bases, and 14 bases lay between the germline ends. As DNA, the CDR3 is TGTGCCAGCAGTTCGGGACTCTACCGGGAGCAGTACTTC. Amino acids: CASSSGLYREQYF.

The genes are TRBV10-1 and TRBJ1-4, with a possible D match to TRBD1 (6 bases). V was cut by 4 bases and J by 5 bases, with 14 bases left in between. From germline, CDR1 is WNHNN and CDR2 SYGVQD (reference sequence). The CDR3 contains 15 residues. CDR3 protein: CASSAGHNRNEKLFF. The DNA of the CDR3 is TGCGCCAGCAGTGCGGGACATAACCGGAATGAAAAACTGTTTTTT.

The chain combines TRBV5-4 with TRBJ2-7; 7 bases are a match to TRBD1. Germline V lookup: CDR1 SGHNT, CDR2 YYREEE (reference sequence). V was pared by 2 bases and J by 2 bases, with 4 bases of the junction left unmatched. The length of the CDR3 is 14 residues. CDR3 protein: CASSLGGAPYEQYF. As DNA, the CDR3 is TGTGCCAGCAGCTTAGGGGGCGCCCCCTACGAGCAGTACTTC.

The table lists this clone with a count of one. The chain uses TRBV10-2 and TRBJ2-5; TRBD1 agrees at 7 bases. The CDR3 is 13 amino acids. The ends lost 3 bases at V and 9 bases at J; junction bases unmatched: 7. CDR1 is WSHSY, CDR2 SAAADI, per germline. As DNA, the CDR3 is TGCGCCAGCAGTGACTACCACAGGGGTTCCCAGTACTTC. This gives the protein CASSDYHRGSQYF.

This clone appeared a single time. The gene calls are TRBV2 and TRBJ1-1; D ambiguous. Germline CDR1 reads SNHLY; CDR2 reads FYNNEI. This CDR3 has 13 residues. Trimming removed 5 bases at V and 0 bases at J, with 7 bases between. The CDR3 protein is CASSPIMNTEAFF. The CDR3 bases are TGTGCCAGCAGTCCTATCATGAACACTGAAGCTTTCTTT.

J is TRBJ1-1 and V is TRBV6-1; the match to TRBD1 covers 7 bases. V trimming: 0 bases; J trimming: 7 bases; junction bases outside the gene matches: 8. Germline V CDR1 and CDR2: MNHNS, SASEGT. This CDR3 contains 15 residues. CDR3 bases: TGTGCCAGCAGTGAAGCAAAGGGGGCGGGAAGTGAAGCTTTCTTT. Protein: CASSEAKGAGSEAFF.

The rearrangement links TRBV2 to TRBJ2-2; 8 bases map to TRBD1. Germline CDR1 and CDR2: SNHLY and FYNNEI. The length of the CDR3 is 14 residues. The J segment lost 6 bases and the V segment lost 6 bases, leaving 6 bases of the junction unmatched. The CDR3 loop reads CASREQGVAGELFF. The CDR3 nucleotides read TGTGCCAGCAGGGAACAGGGGGTTGCCGGGGAGCTGTTTTTT.

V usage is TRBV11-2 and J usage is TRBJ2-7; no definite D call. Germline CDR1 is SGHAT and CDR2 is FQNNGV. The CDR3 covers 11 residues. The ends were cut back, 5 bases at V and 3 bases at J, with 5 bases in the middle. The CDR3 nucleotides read TGTGCCAGCAGCCCCCTCTACGAGCAGTACTTC. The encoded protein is CASSPLYEQYF.

The CDR3 DNA is TGCGCCAGCAGCACTGGACAGGGAGGAAAGGGCAACACTGAAGCTTTCTTT. Protein product: CASSTGQGGKGNTEAFF. This chain connects TRBV5-1 to TRBJ1-1; 8 nucleotides agree with TRBD1. The length of the CDR3 is 17 residues. The germline V gene has CDR1 SGHRS and CDR2 YFSETQ. V trimming: 4 bases; J trimming: 2 bases; junction bases outside the gene matches: 13.